The entry below describes one T cell receptor beta chain. The V gene lost 0 bases and the J gene lost 4 bases, with 6 bases spanning the gap. The CDR3 is made up of 13 amino acids. Germline-derived CDR1 and CDR2 are SGHNT and YENEEA. The table came from immunoSEQ multiplex PCR; TCRdb's copy has only in-frame clones and leaves some out. The sample consists of roughly 380,000 clones, roughly 96% of them appearing once. This sample is part of a study of shared clonotypes between healthy human individuals. The source material was memory CD8+ T cells sorted from blood. The subset denotes: CD45RO+ cells pooled with CCR7-negative TemRA cells. The clonotype was recovered from a man aged 30 to 45 in good health. The chain carries TRBV11-3 and TRBJ1-1; tentative D call: TRBD1 (5 bases). As DNA, the CDR3 is TGTGCCAGCAGCTTAGAGGGGGGCACTGAAGCTTTCTTT. Translated, it gives CASSLEGGTEAFF.